These T cell receptor beta chains were read from a single sample in a study of pediatric ulcerative colitis. The assay was immunoSEQ multiplex PCR, and TCRdb's table has in-frame clones only and misses some. The data hold about 64,000 clones, with around four fifths observed a single time. Sequenced input: blood. These receptors originate from a boy between 5 and 17 years old with moderate ulcerative colitis. The CDR3 runs from the conserved cysteine through the conserved F or W. Each record gives: CDR3 length, D gene, clone size, V gene, J gene, CDR3 protein, CDR3 DNA. The D gene is left open where the match is weak. A row's size may be missing; if present it is once, few, many or a size class.

>14|-|-|TRBV6-5|TRBJ1-2
CASSYSMGGYGYTF
TGTGCCAGCAGTTACTCGATGGGGGGCTATGGCTACACCTTC
>15|-|-|TRBV1|TRBJ2-5
CTSSQDRAHQETQYF
TGCACCAGCAGCCAAGATAGGGCGCATCAAGAGACCCAGTACTTC
>14|-|-|TRBV19|TRBJ2-2
CASSSLAHTGELFF
TGTGCCAGTAGTTCCCTCGCCCACACCGGGGAGCTGTTTTTT
>12|-|-|TRBV5-6|TRBJ1-5
CASSGFNQPQHF
TGTGCCAGCAGCGGATTCAATCAGCCCCAGCATTTT
>13|TRBD1|-|TRBV29-1|TRBJ1-2
CSVEGRGRGGYTF
TGCAGCGTTGAAGGCAGGGGGCGAGGTGGCTACACCTTC
>15|-|-|TRBV18|TRBJ2-1
CASSLLVIGEDEQFF
TGTGCCAGCTCACTCCTCGTCATTGGGGAAGATGAGCAGTTCTTC
>13|-|-|TRBV11-3|TRBJ1-2
CASSYGEGYGYTF
TGTGCCAGCAGCTACGGGGAGGGATATGGCTACACCTTC
>14|-|few|TRBV30|TRBJ1-2
CAWSGQPANYGYTF
TGTGCCTGGAGTGGACAGCCAGCTAACTATGGCTACACCTTC
>16|-|-|TRBV4-3|TRBJ2-3
CASSQTAGTSTDTQYF
TGCGCCAGCAGCCAAACTGCCGGGACTAGCACAGATACGCAGTATTTT
>14|TRBD1|few|TRBV19|TRBJ2-2
CASTSTGPHGELFF
TGTGCCAGTACCTCGACAGGGCCCCACGGGGAGCTGTTTTTT
>11|-|-|TRBV20-1|TRBJ2-7
CSSVRGYEQYF
TGCAGTTCGGTACGGGGATACGAGCAGTACTTC
>14|-|-|TRBV6-6|TRBJ2-2
CASSYSPNTGELFF
TGTGCCAGCAGTTACTCCCCCAACACCGGGGAGCTGTTTTTT
>14|-|-|TRBV11-2|TRBJ1-2
CASSQRHRVGGYTF
TGTGCCAGCAGTCAACGCCACAGGGTTGGAGGCTACACCTTC
>18|TRBD1|-|TRBV5-1|TRBJ2-3
CASSSTPGQGINTDTQYF
TGCGCCAGCAGCTCAACCCCGGGACAGGGGATAAATACCGATACGCAGTATTTT
>15|TRBD1|-|TRBV9|TRBJ1-4
CASSFTGGFNEKLFF
TGTGCCAGCAGCTTTACAGGGGGATTTAATGAAAAACTGTTTTTT
>15|-|-|TRBV25-1|TRBJ1-6
CASSPPSGAGSPLHF
TGTGCCAGCAGTCCGCCCTCCGGGGCAGGGTCACCCCTCCACTTT
>15|-|few|TRBV5-6|TRBJ1-5
CASSRQLYSNQPQHF
TGTGCCAGCAGCCGACAGCTTTATAGCAATCAGCCCCAGCATTTT
>15|-|-|TRBV28|TRBJ1-3
CASSLFLNAGNTIYF
TGTGCCAGCAGTTTATTTCTGAACGCGGGAAACACCATATATTTT
>20|TRBD2|-|TRBV4-1|TRBJ2-1
CASSQDPRGAGGYSYNEQFF
TGCGCCAGCAGCCAAGACCCCCGGGGGGCGGGGGGATACTCCTACAATGAGCAGTTCTTC
>17|-|-|TRBV11-2|TRBJ1-2
CASSLEYRGTSNYGYTF
TGTGCCAGCAGCTTAGAGTACAGAGGGACCTCTAACTATGGCTACACCTTC
>14|-|-|TRBV29-1|TRBJ2-1
CSVLGTAQFSEQFF
TGCAGCGTTCTAGGGACCGCCCAATTCAGTGAGCAGTTCTTC
>11|-|-|TRBV5-1|TRBJ2-7
CASSLAGEQYF
TGCGCCAGCAGCTTGGCGGGGGAGCAGTACTTC
>13|TRBD2|-|TRBV5-4|TRBJ2-7
CASSLGSSGSGYF
TGTGCCAGCAGCTTGGGTTCTAGCGGGAGTGGGTACTTC
>13|-|-|TRBV13|TRBJ2-5
CASSLTGDETQYF
TGTGCCAGCAGCTTAACGGGGGACGAGACCCAGTACTTC
>14|-|-|TRBV5-6|TRBJ1-1
CASSFNFGETEAFF
TGTGCCAGCAGCTTCAATTTTGGGGAGACTGAAGCTTTCTTT
>15|TRBD2|-|TRBV15|TRBJ2-3
CATSEPGLATDTQYF
TGTGCCACCAGCGAACCGGGACTAGCAACAGATACGCAGTATTTT
>14|TRBD1|few|TRBV2|TRBJ1-5
CASSSTGAGQPQHF
TGTGCCAGCAGTAGCACAGGGGCTGGTCAGCCCCAGCATTTT
>15|-|-|TRBV7-9|TRBJ1-1
CASSDFLGLNTEAFF
TGTGCCAGCAGCGATTTTTTGGGGCTGAACACTGAAGCTTTCTTT
>17|TRBD1|-|TRBV19|TRBJ1-5
CASSPRTGSYSNQPQHF
TGTGCCAGTAGCCCAAGGACAGGGTCCTATAGCAATCAGCCCCAGCATTTT
>12|TRBD1|-|TRBV7-9|TRBJ1-4
CASGQGYEKLFF
TGTGCCAGCGGACAGGGTTATGAAAAACTGTTTTTT
>11|-|-|TRBV20-1|TRBJ2-7
CSARYLGEQYF
TGCAGTGCTAGATATCTAGGCGAGCAGTACTTC
>18|-|-|TRBV5-5|TRBJ1-3
CASSLSVDSFFPQNTIYF
TGTGCCAGCAGCTTATCCGTGGACAGTTTTTTTCCTCAAAACACCATATATTTT
>15|-|-|TRBV30|TRBJ1-3
CAWRHQGLSGNTIYF
TGTGCCTGGAGACATCAGGGCCTCTCTGGAAACACCATATATTTT
>15|-|-|TRBV6-5|TRBJ2-3
CASSHRESPTDTQYF
TGTGCCAGCAGTCACCGGGAATCTCCCACAGATACGCAGTATTTT
>17|-|once|TRBV18|TRBJ2-6
CASSPPVGGSGANVLTF
TGTGCCAGCTCACCACCTGTTGGGGGATCTGGGGCCAACGTCCTGACTTTC
>10|-|-|TRBV19|TRBJ1-2
CASKRGHYTF
TGTGCCAGTAAACGCGGACACTACACCTTC
>14|TRBD2|-|TRBV7-2|TRBJ2-7
CASTVSSGTYEQYF
TGTGCCAGCACCGTTAGTAGCGGGACCTACGAGCAGTACTTC
>14|TRBD1|-|TRBV5-1|TRBJ1-5
CASSSGTGHQPQHF
TGCGCCAGCAGCTCCGGGACAGGGCATCAGCCCCAGCATTTT
>13|TRBD1|-|TRBV12-5|TRBJ1-2
CASGQGVVYGYTF
TGTGCTAGCGGTCAGGGGGTAGTCTATGGCTACACCTTC
>13|-|-|TRBV5-1|TRBJ2-1
CASRDGTKIEQFF
TGCGCCAGCAGGGATGGGACCAAGATTGAGCAGTTCTTC
>14|-|-|TRBV6-5|TRBJ2-7
CASSYGAGAYEQYF
TGTGCCAGCAGTTACGGGGCAGGGGCCTACGAGCAGTACTTC
>16|-|once|TRBV18|TRBJ2-5
CASSPLITGSGETQYF
TGTGCCAGCTCTCCCTTAATTACAGGGTCGGGAGAGACCCAGTACTTC
>13|-|-|TRBV18|TRBJ1-1
CASLSPGRQEAFF
TGTGCCAGCTTGTCTCCAGGGCGACAAGAAGCTTTCTTT
>15|TRBD2|-|TRBV6-6|TRBJ2-1
CASSLYRGDYNEQFF
TGTGCCAGCAGTTTGTATCGGGGGGACTACAATGAGCAGTTCTTC
>15|TRBD1|-|TRBV6-6|TRBJ2-1
CASSVQQGAYNEQFF
TGTGCCAGCAGCGTACAACAGGGGGCCTACAATGAGCAGTTCTTC
>16|-|-|TRBV27|TRBJ1-1
CASSVASFVGGTEAFF
TGTGCCAGCTCAGTCGCGTCCTTCGTAGGGGGGACTGAAGCTTTCTTT
>14|-|-|TRBV4-1|TRBJ2-2
CASSQERRGGELFF
TGCGCCAGCAGCCAAGAACGACGTGGCGGGGAGCTGTTTTTT
>14|-|once|TRBV5-1|TRBJ1-6
CASSWDPRNSPLHF
TGCGCCAGCAGCTGGGACCCTAGGAATTCACCCCTCCACTTT
>16|TRBD2|-|TRBV9|TRBJ2-1
CASSALLSGGNNEQFF
TGTGCCAGCAGCGCTCTTTTGTCGGGGGGTAACAATGAGCAGTTCTTC
>15|TRBD2|-|TRBV27|TRBJ2-7
CASSSGLAIPYEQYF
TGTGCCAGCAGTTCGGGACTAGCGATCCCCTACGAGCAGTACTTC
>11|-|-|TRBV5-1|TRBJ2-3
CASSLADTQYF
TGCGCCAGCAGCTTGGCAGATACGCAGTATTTT
>13|-|-|TRBV5-5|TRBJ1-1
CASSRGGEAEAFF
TGTGCCAGCAGCCGGGGAGGGGAAGCTGAAGCTTTCTTT
>18|TRBD2|many|TRBV7-2|TRBJ2-1
CASSQFPGLAGDGNEQFF
TGTGCCAGCAGCCAATTTCCGGGACTAGCGGGAGATGGGAATGAGCAGTTCTTC
>15|TRBD2|-|TRBV27|TRBJ2-1
CASSPGGYSYNEQFF
TGTGCCAGCAGTCCCGGGGGGTATTCCTACAATGAGCAGTTCTTC
>9|-|-|TRBV7-9|TRBJ2-3
CANTDTQYF
TGTGCCAACACAGATACGCAGTATTTT
>15|-|few|TRBV19|TRBJ2-1
CASTSQAFPNNEQFF
TGTGCCAGTACTAGCCAAGCGTTCCCCAACAATGAGCAGTTCTTC
>15|-|-|TRBV5-4|TRBJ2-1
CASSPPGAGDNEQFF
TGTGCCAGCAGTCCCCCGGGGGCGGGTGACAATGAGCAGTTCTTC
>16|-|-|TRBV5-1|TRBJ1-3
CASSPGLRFSGNTIYF
TGCGCCAGCAGCCCGGGCCTCAGATTCTCTGGAAACACCATATATTTT